The 24 T cell receptor beta chains below come from one sample, sequenced in a study of blood T cell repertoires in COVID-19. The data were produced by immunoSEQ multiplex PCR, yet TCRdb's version contains in-frame clones alone and is incomplete. The sample has tens of thousands of clones; about 80% are singletons. The sample consisted of peripheral blood. The source is a man aged 50 to 59 with active or convalescent COVID-19.

This chain joins TRBV5-1 and TRBJ1-5; TRBD1 matches 8 bases. The CDR3 covers 15 residues. Germline assignment: CDR1 SGHRS and CDR2 YFSETQ. V trimming: 5 bases; J trimming: 6 bases; junction bases outside the gene matches: 10. CDR3 amino acids: CASRPDRVPTQPQHF. The CDR3, as DNA: TGCGCCAGCAGACCGGACAGGGTTCCCACTCAGCCCCAGCATTTT.

This rearrangement joins TRBV6-6 to TRBJ2-5; 10 nucleotides line up with TRBD1. The germline CDR1 and CDR2 sequences are MNHNY and SVGAGI (reference sequence). The V gene end was trimmed by 4 bases and the J gene end by 4 bases; junction bases not matched to a gene: 3. The CDR3 covers 14 residues. The CDR3 DNA is TGTGCCAGCAGTTCCTGGACAGGGGGAGAGACCCAGTACTTC. It codes for CASSSWTGGETQYF.

V gene TRBV2 combines with J gene TRBJ2-1; TRBD1 might be the D (6 bases). The CDR3 totals 12 residues. Germline values: CDR1 SNHLY, CDR2 FYNNEI. V shed 5 bases and J shed 7 bases, with 9 bases lying between them. The CDR3 coding sequence is TGTGCCAGCAGTTTACAGGGAAATGAGCAGTTCTTC. Its protein is CASSLQGNEQFF.

CDR3 nucleotide sequence: TGTGCCAGAAGCTTGGCGGGACAGAACTATGGCTACACCTTC. Translation gives CARSLAGQNYGYTF. V gene TRBV5-3 combines with J gene TRBJ1-2; the match to TRBD1 covers 7 bases. TRBV5-3 counts as an open reading frame of uncertain function. This CDR3 region has 14 residues. The junction had 1 base not matched to a gene; V was cut back by 0 bases and J by 2 bases.

The chain combines TRBV28 with TRBJ2-1, with a tentative D call TRBD1 (6 bases). Germline CDR1 and CDR2: MDHEN and SYDVKM. This CDR3 contains 13 residues. V lost 7 bases to trimming and J lost 6 bases, with 13 bases between them. CDR3 nucleotide sequence: TGTGCCAGCACCGCCCGCAGGGGCAATGAGCAGTTCTTC. Its protein is CASTARRGNEQFF.

This clone came up once. The chain uses TRBV28 and TRBJ1-2; 8 nucleotides agree with TRBD1. Germline CDR1 reads MDHEN; CDR2 reads SYDVKM. Losses at the gene ends were 3 bases for V and 8 bases for J; bases not matched to a gene: 8. The CDR3 has 14 amino acids. The CDR3 reads CASSFGRGRRGYTF. The CDR3 nucleotides are TGTGCCAGCAGTTTCGGCAGGGGGCGAAGGGGCTACACCTTC.

This clone has only a few counts. The CDR3 nucleotides read TGTGCCAGCAGTGTTATTGCAGGGAACTACGAGCAGTACTTC. Its translation: CASSVIAGNYEQYF. J is TRBJ2-7 and V is TRBV2, with D possibly TRBD1 on 5 matching bases. The CDR3 length is 14 residues. Germline V CDR1 and CDR2: SNHLY, FYNNEI. Trimming pared 4 bases from V and 3 bases from J, leaving 13 bases between. Looking up the rest from reference TRBV2 and TRBJ2-7 gives the full variable domain: EPEVTQTPSHQVTQMGQEVILRCVPISNHLYFYWYRQILGQKVEFLVSFYNNEISEKSEIFDDQFSVERPDGSNFTLKIRSTKLEDSAMYFCASSVIAGNYEQYFGPGTRLTVT.

The genes are TRBV5-1 and TRBJ2-1, with TRBD2 matching over 8 bases. Unmatched junction bases numbered 2, after V lost 0 bases and J lost 6 bases. Germline V lookup: CDR1 SGHRS, CDR2 YFSETQ. The CDR3 totals 14 residues. The CDR3 DNA reads as TGCGCCAGCAGCTTGGCGGGGGGGACCAATGAGCAGTTCTTC. Its translation: CASSLAGGTNEQFF.

The chain combines TRBV11-3 with TRBJ2-7; 9 nucleotides line up with TRBD1. Germline V CDR1 and CDR2: SGHNT, YENEEA. CDR3 length: 16 residues. The J segment lost 3 bases and the V segment lost 0 bases, leaving 6 bases of the junction unmatched. The CDR3 region is CASSLDRDRVFYEQYF. The CDR3, as DNA: TGTGCCAGCAGCTTAGACCGGGACAGGGTTTTCTACGAGCAGTACTTC. The whole variable domain, remainder taken from reference TRBV11-3 and TRBJ2-7, is EAGVVQSPRYKIIEKKQPVAFWCNPISGHNTLYWYLQNLGQGPELLIRYENEEAVDDSQLPKDRFSAERLKGVDSTLKIQPAELGDSAVYLCASSLDRDRVFYEQYFGPGTRLTVT.

This sequence joins TRBV7-8 and TRBJ1-2; D is perhaps TRBD1 (5 bases). The CDR3 spans 15 residues. The germline V gene has CDR1 SGHVS and CDR2 FQNEAQ. V was cut by 6 bases and J by 5 bases, with 19 bases left in between. In nucleotides, the CDR3 is TGTGCCAGCAGTTACGACAGACGCCCCCCTTATGGCTACACCTTC. Translation gives CASSYDRRPPYGYTF.

V is TRBV25-1 and J is TRBJ2-7, with TRBD1 identical over 12 bases. The ends lost 3 bases at V and 3 bases at J; junction bases unmatched: 3. Per the germline V gene, CDR1 is MGHDK and CDR2 is SYGVNS. This CDR3 has 15 amino acids. DNA for the CDR3: TGTGCCAGCAGTGAGGGGACAGGGGGCGGCTACGAGCAGTACTTC. Amino acid sequence: CASSEGTGGGYEQYF.

The chain links TRBV29-1 to TRBJ1-1; D uncertain. The CDR3 contains 14 residues. Per germline, CDR1 SQVTM and CDR2 ANQGSEA. Trimming cost V 3 bases and J 0 bases, with 11 bases left between them. CDR3 region: CSVEAGLVNTEAFF. The CDR3 DNA reads TGCAGCGTTGAGGCGGGCCTAGTGAACACTGAAGCTTTCTTT.

The chain has TRBV14 and TRBJ2-5, with D hard to call. The CDR3 loop spans 16 amino acids. Germline V lookup: CDR1 SGHDN, CDR2 FVKESK. V was cut by 0 bases and J by 1 base, with 12 bases left in between. CDR3 amino acids: CASSQDRIAGQETQYF. The DNA for the CDR3 is TGTGCCAGCAGCCAAGATAGGATCGCAGGCCAAGAGACCCAGTACTTC.

V gene TRBV27 combines with J gene TRBJ1-5, with a possible D match to TRBD1 (5 bases). The CDR3 runs to 14 residues. Germline V gene sequence: CDR1 MNHEY, CDR2 SMNVEV (reference sequence). V was pared by 0 bases and J by 8 bases, with 11 bases between. As DNA, the CDR3 is TGTGCCAGCAGTTTATCAACAGGTTATGAGCCCCAGCATTTT. Protein product: CASSLSTGYEPQHF.

This sequence joins TRBV12-5 and TRBJ2-7; 9 nucleotides line up with TRBD1. The CDR3 has 14 amino acids. Germline lookup yields CDR1 LGHNT and CDR2 FRNRAP. V was pared by 3 bases and J by 5 bases, with 5 bases of the junction left unmatched. Written as DNA, the CDR3 is TGTGCTAGTGGTTTCGGGACAGGGTGGAACGAGCAGTACTTC. It translates to CASGFGTGWNEQYF.

V usage is TRBV7-2 and J usage is TRBJ1-1, with 12 bases that match TRBD1. V gave up 5 bases and J gave up 1 base; unmatched junction bases: 8. The length of the CDR3 is 17 residues. Germline CDR1 reads SGHTA; CDR2 reads FQGNSA. Here the CDR3 DNA reads TGTGCCAGCAGCCGGGAGGGACAGGGGGCAAGGAACACTGAAGCTTTCTTT. Its protein is CASSREGQGARNTEAFF.

The chain links TRBV19 to TRBJ2-1; TRBD1 agrees at 7 bases. V was pared by 5 bases and J by 8 bases, with 9 bases of the junction left unmatched. CDR1 is LNHDA, CDR2 SQIVND, per germline (reference sequence). The CDR3 is made up of 14 amino acids. The CDR3 region is CASSFAGGVYEQFF. As DNA, the CDR3 is TGTGCCAGTAGTTTTGCAGGGGGTGTTTATGAGCAGTTCTTC.

The V call is TRBV29-1, the J call TRBJ1-2; D perhaps matches TRBD1 (5 bases). Germline V lookup: CDR1 SQVTM, CDR2 ANQGSEA. V was pared by 2 bases and J by 4 bases, with 5 bases between. This CDR3 has 11 residues. CDR3 sequence reads: CSVEQGYGYTF. The CDR3 coding sequence is TGCAGCGTTGAACAGGGCTATGGCTACACCTTC.

This clone showed up just a few times. CDR3: CATSPQTGRNQPQHF. In DNA form, the CDR3 reads TGTGCCACCAGCCCCCAAACAGGGCGCAATCAGCCCCAGCATTTT. The rearrangement links TRBV15 to TRBJ1-5; D possibly corresponds to TRBD1 (6 bases). Germline loops: CDR1 LNHNV, CDR2 YYDKDF (reference sequence). Trimming removed 5 bases from V and 2 bases from J, with 13 bases in between. The CDR3 is 15 residues long.

This clone was counted once. This rearrangement joins TRBV7-8 to TRBJ1-5, with 7 bases lining up with TRBD1. The CDR3 length is 14 residues. Germline V gene lookup returns CDR1 SGHVS and CDR2 FQNEAQ. J gave up 5 bases and V 6 bases, and 7 bases lay outside the gene matches. CDR3 nucleotide sequence: TGTGCCAGCAGGGCCGGGACAGCCTATCAGCCCCAGCATTTT. Protein product: CASRAGTAYQPQHF.

The chain carries TRBV3-1 (or the pseudogene TRBV3-2) and TRBJ2-5, with 11 bases fitting TRBD2. From germline, CDR1 is LGHDT and CDR2 YNNKEL (reference sequence). CDR3 size: 16 residues. J lost 2 bases, V lost 1 base, and 3 bases had no gene match. DNA for the CDR3: TGTGCCAGCAGCCAAGTGGCTAGCGGGGGGCAAGAGACCCAGTACTTC. Protein product: CASSQVASGGQETQYF.

CDR3 nucleotides: TGTGCCAGCAGCTTCCAGTCTTCCGGCACAGATACGCAGTATTTT. It encodes CASSFQSSGTDTQYF. The genes are TRBV7-2 and TRBJ2-3; unclear D gene. V lost 3 bases, J lost 1 base, and 11 bases lay in between. This CDR3 has 15 amino acids. Germline V gene sequence: CDR1 SGHTA, CDR2 FQGNSA.

V usage is TRBV5-5 and J usage is TRBJ1-1; no definite D call. Germline CDR1 and CDR2: SGHKS and YYEKEE (reference sequence). The CDR3 contains 13 residues. V was shortened by 0 bases and J by 1 base, with 4 bases between the two germline ends. The DNA of the CDR3 is TGTGCCAGCAGCTTGGGCGGGAACACTGAAGCTTTCTTT. It is translated as CASSLGGNTEAFF.

This chain uses TRBV23-1 with TRBJ2-1; tentative D call: TRBD2 (7 bases). TRBV23-1 is an ORF, with its function uncertain. The CDR3 has 16 amino acids. Trimming took off 5 bases at V and 0 bases at J, with 14 bases between the two ends. The CDR3 DNA follows: TGCGCCAGCAGTTGGTGCGGGGGCAGCTCCTACAATGAGCAGTTCTTC. As protein: CASSWCGGSSYNEQFF.